This is a list of T cell receptor beta chains from one sample in a study of technical replicates of blood from a handful of donors. Here immunoSEQ multiplex PCR was the method, and the copy in TCRdb shows in-frame clones only, minus some. The sample holds 70,000 to 95,000 clones, more than 85% seen once. Sequencing input: T cells isolated from PBMCs. All receptors derive from a human donor in good health. Some clones in this sample may be carry-over from other donors' samples. Both conserved end residues are trimmed from each CDR3. D genes are given only for firm matches.

CDR3	V	D	J
ASSQVLRTAILAKNIQY	TRBV4-1	NA	TRBJ2-4
ASSLTSASSYEQY	TRBV7-6	TRBD2	TRBJ2-7
ASRRTSLNEQF	TRBV6-5	TRBD2	TRBJ2-1
ASNRERTYNEQF	TRBV28	NA	TRBJ2-1
AWSGEENTEAF	TRBV30	NA	TRBJ1-1
ASSYGQYHETQY	TRBV7-8	NA	TRBJ2-5
ASSYSGGQALAQY	TRBV6-6	TRBD1	TRBJ2-7
ASSPLYSYNEQF	TRBV9	NA	TRBJ2-1
ASSVESRVGEQY	TRBV9	NA	TRBJ2-7
AISHTSPQAGELF	TRBV10-3	NA	TRBJ2-2
ASSIEHRGQGTEAF	TRBV19	TRBD1	TRBJ1-1
ASRFSSGQETQY	TRBV6-5	NA	TRBJ2-5
ASSAPGTGNYWNYGYT	TRBV9	TRBD1	TRBJ1-2
ASSHDNGAGYEQY	TRBV4-3	NA	TRBJ2-7
ASSLSEGSFPYEQY	TRBV27	NA	TRBJ2-7
ASSPTSGSYEQY	TRBV7-3	TRBD2	TRBJ2-7
ASSQRGGAGDTQY	TRBV11-2	NA	TRBJ2-3
AIRQGSYEQY	TRBV6-1	TRBD1	TRBJ2-7
ASSPPRSESSYEQY	TRBV28	NA	TRBJ2-7
ASSQLAGAGTDTQY	TRBV4-1	TRBD2	TRBJ2-3
AWNAGGTDTQY	TRBV30	TRBD2	TRBJ2-3
SKRHQETQY	TRBV20-1	NA	TRBJ2-5
ASRARDRDRGYT	TRBV6-1	TRBD1	TRBJ1-2
ASSPRGPDTEAF	TRBV18	NA	TRBJ1-1
ASSIINEQF	TRBV7-2	NA	TRBJ2-1
ASSQIKTSGDQINEQF	TRBV4-2	TRBD2	TRBJ2-1
ASSRDRSRNTIY	TRBV6-5	TRBD1	TRBJ1-3
ASSLANYGYT	TRBV7-9	NA	TRBJ1-2
ASSVYSGSRNTQY	TRBV9	TRBD2	TRBJ2-3
ASSLSWTGISYEQY	TRBV7-9	TRBD1	TRBJ2-7
ASLTGWLAGGPREQF	TRBV2	TRBD2	TRBJ2-1
ASSQGLLAGASYEQY	TRBV4-3	TRBD2	TRBJ2-7
ASSPAGTGGEQY	TRBV18	TRBD1	TRBJ2-7
SVPTSGRGETQY	TRBV29-1	TRBD2	TRBJ2-5
ASSRDRATTMQAF	TRBV28	TRBD1	TRBJ1-1
ASLKGQETYEQY	TRBV2	TRBD1	TRBJ2-7
ASSFSPSGGEQY	TRBV5-1	TRBD1	TRBJ2-7
ASSLGIQGTQY	TRBV5-6	NA	TRBJ2-5
ASRGGARDLNTEAF	TRBV5-1	NA	TRBJ1-1
ASSSGRLAGLRDTQY	TRBV27	TRBD2	TRBJ2-3
ASSREGTGSNQPQH	TRBV18	TRBD1	TRBJ1-5
ASSPPFSGSPNEQF	TRBV18	TRBD2	TRBJ2-1
ASSQDPFSGRSYNEQF	TRBV4-3	NA	TRBJ2-1
ATLIGTSGPQETQY	TRBV27	TRBD2	TRBJ2-5
ASSLETSGSYNEQF	TRBV5-1	TRBD2	TRBJ2-1
ASSFLTTRTQY	TRBV28	NA	TRBJ2-5
ASSLTTYTGELF	TRBV7-3	NA	TRBJ2-2
SVESYTEAF	TRBV29-1	NA	TRBJ1-1
AWSVWSQETQY	TRBV30	NA	TRBJ2-5
ASSPTGAPYEQY	TRBV6-5	TRBD1	TRBJ2-7
ASSDRGSNQPQH	TRBV19	TRBD1	TRBJ1-5